The 6 T cell receptor beta chains given below trace back to one sample, sequenced in a study of beta chain features in type 1 diabetes. General study points: Type 1 diabetes patients showed a moderate but significant shortening of TCRB CDR3s in all four CD4+ subsets.

Their specific antigens are unknown. Sequenced material consisted of expressed TCRB transcripts (all of the isolated RNA was reverse transcribed). Data came from immunoSEQ multiplex PCR; TCRdb stores just in-frame clones and leaves some out. The table has roughly 150,000 clones, 63% seen once. Sequenced material: naive CD4+ T cells from blood. These receptors originate from a man under 40 with type 1 diabetes.

The chain employs TRBV30 and TRBJ2-7; possible D gene TRBD2, 6 bases. This CDR3 contains 13 residues. Germline V gives CDR1 GTSNPN, CDR2 SVGIG (reference sequence). Trimming shortened V by 4 bases and J by 3 bases, and 13 bases separated the two germline ends. The CDR3 loop is CAWTRGGDYEQYF. The DNA of the CDR3 is TGTGCCTGGACGCGTGGAGGGGACTACGAGCAGTACTTC.

The chain couples TRBV20-1 to TRBJ2-3; perhaps TRBD1 as D (6 bases). CDR3 length: 11 residues. Germline V CDR1 and CDR2: DFQATT, SNEGSKA (reference sequence). V shed 6 bases and J shed 7 bases, with 11 bases lying between them. CDR3 sequence (DNA): TGCAGTGCCCTCAGGGGAAATACGCAGTATTTT. Protein: CSALRGNTQYF.

The chain links TRBV7-2 to TRBJ2-1; D is perhaps TRBD1 (7 bases). Germline values: CDR1 SGHTA, CDR2 FQGNSA. The CDR3 length is 15 residues. The germline V and J ends were trimmed by 6 bases and 5 bases, with 17 bases remaining between them. The CDR3 is CASRPPGDRNNEQFF. DNA of the CDR3: TGTGCCAGCAGACCCCCGGGGGACAGAAACAATGAGCAGTTCTTC.

The CDR3 region is CAWSGGAQPQHF. The CDR3 coding sequence is TGTGCCTGGAGTGGCGGGGCTCAGCCCCAGCATTTT. The chain carries TRBV30 and TRBJ1-5, with D possibly TRBD1 on 5 matching bases. Germline-derived CDR1 and CDR2 are GTSNPN and SVGIG (reference sequence). The V and J ends lost 1 base and 6 bases respectively, with 7 bases between them. The CDR3 is made up of 12 amino acids.

This clone has a handful of counts. V is TRBV2 and J is TRBJ2-5, with D possibly TRBD2 on 5 matching bases. V was trimmed by 8 bases and J by 5 bases, leaving 15 bases between them. The CDR3 covers 13 residues. CDR1 is SNHLY and CDR2 is FYNNEI in the germline V gene. This CDR3 reads CASVGLRLETQYF. The DNA of the CDR3 is TGTGCCAGCGTCGGACTCCGGTTGGAGACCCAGTACTTC.

This clone has more than one count but fewer than ten. The chain is built from TRBV30 and TRBJ2-1; 8 nucleotides line up with TRBD2. V gave up 0 bases and J gave up 9 bases; unmatched junction bases: 7. Per germline, CDR1 GTSNPN and CDR2 SVGIG (reference sequence). The CDR3 length is 14 residues. Here the CDR3 reads CAWSVRGGLGEQFF. CDR3 DNA sequence: TGTGCCTGGAGTGTCCGGGGGGGTCTCGGTGAGCAGTTCTTC.